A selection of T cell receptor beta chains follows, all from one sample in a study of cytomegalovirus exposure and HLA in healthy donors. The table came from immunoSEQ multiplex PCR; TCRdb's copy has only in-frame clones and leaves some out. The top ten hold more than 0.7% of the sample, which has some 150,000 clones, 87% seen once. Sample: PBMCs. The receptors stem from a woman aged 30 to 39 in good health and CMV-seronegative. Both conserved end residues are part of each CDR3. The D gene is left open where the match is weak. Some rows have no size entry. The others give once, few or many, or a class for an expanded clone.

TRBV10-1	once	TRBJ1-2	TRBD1	TGCGCCAGCAGAAAGACAGGGTGCGGCTATGGCTACACCTTC	CASRKTGCGYGYTF
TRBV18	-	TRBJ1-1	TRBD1	TGTGCCAGCTCACCCACAGGGGTTTCGAACACTGAAGCTTTCTTT	CASSPTGVSNTEAFF
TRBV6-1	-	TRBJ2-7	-	TGTGCCAGCAGTGGAAGACTCTCCTACGAGCAGTACTTC	CASSGRLSYEQYF
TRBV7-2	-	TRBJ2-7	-	TGTGCCAGCAGCTTAGGCGGGACCCCCTACGAGCAGTACTTC	CASSLGGTPYEQYF
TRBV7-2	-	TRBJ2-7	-	TGTGCCAGCAGCCGGACAGAAACCTCCTACGAGCAGTACTTC	CASSRTETSYEQYF
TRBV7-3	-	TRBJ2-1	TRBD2	TGTGCCAGCAGCTTAACGGGACTAGCGGGACCCTACAATGAGCAGTTCTTC	CASSLTGLAGPYNEQFF
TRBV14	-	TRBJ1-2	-	TGTGCCAGCAGCCAAGATTCAGTGAACTATGGCTACACCTTC	CASSQDSVNYGYTF
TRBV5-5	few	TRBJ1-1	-	TGTGCCAGCAGGTCAATGCAGGGGATGAACACTGAAGCTTTCTTT	CASRSMQGMNTEAFF
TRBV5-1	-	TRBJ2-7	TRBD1	TGCGCCAGCAGGAGACAGGGGACCTACGAGCAGTACTTC	CASRRQGTYEQYF
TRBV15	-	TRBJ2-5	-	TGTGCCACCAGCAACCTAGGATGGGAGACCCAGTACTTC	CATSNLGWETQYF
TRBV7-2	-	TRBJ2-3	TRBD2	TGTGCCAGCAGCTCCGGGACTAGCGGGGGCTCGAATACGCAGTATTTT	CASSSGTSGGSNTQYF
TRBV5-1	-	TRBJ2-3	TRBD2	TGCGCCAGCAGCTTACAAGCGGGGGTTAGCACAGATACGCAGTATTTT	CASSLQAGVSTDTQYF
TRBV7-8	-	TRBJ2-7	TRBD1	TGTGCCAGCAGCTTAGGGACAGGGGCGTACGAGCAGTACTTC	CASSLGTGAYEQYF
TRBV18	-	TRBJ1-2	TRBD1	TGTGCCAGCTCAAAGGGACAGGGTAGCTATGGCTACACCTTC	CASSKGQGSYGYTF
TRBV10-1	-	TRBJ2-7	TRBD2	TGCGCCAGCAGCCGGACTAGCGGGGACTACGAGCAGTACTTC	CASSRTSGDYEQYF
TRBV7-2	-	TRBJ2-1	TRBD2	TGTGCCAGCAGCTTATGGAGCGGGGGGGCCTACAATGAGCAGTTCTTC	CASSLWSGGAYNEQFF
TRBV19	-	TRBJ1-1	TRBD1	TGTGCCAGTAGTACCCCGGGACAGGGGACGAACACTGAAGCTTTCTTT	CASSTPGQGTNTEAFF
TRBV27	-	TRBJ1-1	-	TGTGCCAGCAGTTTGGTGTACAGGTTTATGAACACTGAAGCTTTCTTT	CASSLVYRFMNTEAFF
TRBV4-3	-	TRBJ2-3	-	TGCGCCAGCAGCCAAGAATCAGGCGCCATCTTTAGCACAGATACGCAGTATTTT	CASSQESGAIFSTDTQYF
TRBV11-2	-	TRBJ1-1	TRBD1	TGTGCCAGCAGCAGTTACAGGGGGGACACTGAAGCTTTCTTT	CASSSYRGDTEAFF